This T cell receptor beta chain was recovered during a study of Ad26.COV2.S vaccination and SARS-CoV-2 variants (dated by TCRdb to the early 2020s). Regarding the complete study: Vaccine-arm donors came from COV1001, a multicentre, randomized, double-blind, placebo-controlled phase I-IIa trial of Ad26.COV2.S in healthy adults. Dosing of Ad26.COV2.S was intramuscular, at either 5x10^10 or 1x10^11 viral particles, delivered as one shot or as two shots spaced 56 days apart. Blinding of investigators to trial group allocation was maintained during experiments and outcome assessment. TCRbeta repertoire sequencing was used to assess the specificity and breadth of SARS-CoV-2-reactive T cell receptors after Ad26.COV2.S vaccination. Participants in the trial were split at random into five groups of five each, receiving low-dose or high-dose Ad26.COV2.S once or twice, or else placebo on both occasions. A total of 32 samples were included in the TCR-sequenced set, comprising about 20 Ad26.COV2.S vaccine recipients, 5 placebo recipients and 8 SARS-CoV-2 convalescent individuals.

In the paper's terms, the treatment or condition label means: over 15 received Ad26.COV2.S at low or high dose, single or two shots; 5 received placebo; per-sample allocation not given. Repertoires of vaccine and placebo recipients were sequenced from samples collected on day 63 after the first injection. Cohort 1b enrolled roughly 25 adults aged 18-55 years at a single site in Boston, USA, between 29 July and 7 August 2020. Ad26.COV2.S consisted of a replication-incompetent adenovirus type 26 vector by which a prefusion-stabilized SARS-CoV-2 spike protein from the original Wuhan strain was expressed. The immunoSEQ Assay was the method used to sequence TCRbeta CDR3 regions. After extraction, genomic DNA underwent amplification by bias-controlled multiplex PCR, followed by high-throughput sequencing. The paper's processing steps were these. To quantify the absolute abundance of every unique TCRbeta CDR3 region, sequences were collapsed and filtered. T cell fraction was estimated by normalizing TCRbeta template counts to usable DNA, with usable DNA measured through amplification of reference genes found in all nucleated cells. Repertoire TCRs were annotated as SARS-CoV-2-specific when V gene, CDR3 amino acid sequence and J gene were exactly matched to a known reactive TCR set. The reference SARS-CoV-2 TCR set was derived from MIRA and filtered for enrichment in COVID-19-positive ImmuneCODE repertoires, a step that removed public or cross-reactive TCRs. Drawing on the MIRA antigens, annotated TCRs were analysed further at the level of specific ORF or position within ORF. Breadth was defined as the number of annotated unique rearrangements divided by the total number of unique productive rearrangements, and depth was defined as the summed frequency of the annotated unique rearrangements. Two-sided Wilcoxon rank-sum tests were used to compare TCR breadth between groups. TCRdb provides this immuneACCESS table in a form limited to in-frame rearrangements. Some clones are lacking; in checked studies, under half of them reflect an unresolved V gene, and why the rest are absent is not known. V and J calls plus clone size are reproduced from that table; the DNA served to infer D and trimming. For this sample there are more than 400,000 clones; 90% appear just once. More than 3.5% of the sample lies in the top ten.

Trimming leaves V shorter by 4 bases and J shorter by 3 bases, with the junction holding 11 bases beyond the gene matches. Per the germline V gene (reference sequence), LGHDT is the CDR1 and YNNKEL is the CDR2. From the cysteine up to the phenylalanine, the CDR3 has a length of 18 residues. Of the read, only the CDR3 DNA is kept; its 54 bases are in frame from base 1. Remarks on this clone: What this receptor recognizes is not known. No base qualities exist here, and no much larger clone lies one base off it.

Findings and caveats that apply to the study as a whole: Non-spike TCR breadth was comparable between vaccine and placebo recipients, consistent with the vaccine containing only spike. Comparing responses between vaccine doses or regimens was not something the study was powered to do. Compared with placebo recipients, Ad26.COV2.S recipients showed higher spike-specific TCR breadth (P = 0.0014). It was noted by the authors that total T cell responses may have been underestimated by the TCR breadth and depth analyses. Substantial breadth of spike-specific CD8+ and CD4+ T cell responses was reported after vaccination.

The V and J genes are TRBV3-1 (or the pseudogene TRBV3-2) and TRBJ2-2; the junction holds 10 bases that match TRBD2. This material consisted of peripheral blood, taken in a trial of Ad26.COV2.S vaccine versus placebo. This sequence was found in a person aged 18 to 59 who received the Ad26.COV2.S COVID-19 vaccine or a placebo. The nucleotide sequence is TGTGCCAGCAGCCGGCTAGCGGGAGAGGTTTTAGACACCGGGGAGCTGTTTTTT. Its amino acids are CASSRLAGEVLDTGELFF.